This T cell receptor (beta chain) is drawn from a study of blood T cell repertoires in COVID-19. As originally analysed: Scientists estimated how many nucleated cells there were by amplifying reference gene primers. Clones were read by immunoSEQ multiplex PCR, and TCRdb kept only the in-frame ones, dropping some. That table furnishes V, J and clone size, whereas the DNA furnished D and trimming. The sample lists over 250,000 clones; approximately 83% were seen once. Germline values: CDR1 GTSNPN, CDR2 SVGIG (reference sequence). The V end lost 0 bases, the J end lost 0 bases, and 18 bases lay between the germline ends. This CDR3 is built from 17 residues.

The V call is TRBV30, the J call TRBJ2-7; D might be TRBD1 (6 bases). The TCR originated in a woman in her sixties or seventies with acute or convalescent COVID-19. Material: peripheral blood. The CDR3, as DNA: TGTGCCTGGAGTGTACAAGGGGGTCATTGGAGCTCCTACGAGCAGTACTTC. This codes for CAWSVQGGHWSSYEQYF.